By share of the sample, the clone carrying this T cell receptor beta chain is medium-sized (0.01 to 0.1%). What it binds is not known. Unique molecular identifiers were added to individual cDNA molecules. One entry per CDR3 protein results from TCRdb running MiXCR on the 5' RACE reads. Among tens of thousands of distinct CDR3 sequences listed, around a tenth were seen once. This specimen belongs to a study of early T cells in non-severe SARS-CoV-2 infection. V trimming: 6 bases; J trimming: 4 bases; junction bases outside the gene matches: 6. Germline values: CDR1 SQVTM, CDR2 ANQGSEA. The CDR3 consists of 14 residues. Study-level points and caveats: Sequences matched to VDJdb favored anti-spike CD8 responses, while private and CD4 specificities were missed.

The receptor's source is an adult who was a healthcare worker with PCR-confirmed SARS-CoV-2 infection or an uninfected control (not recorded which). Sequences were derived from whole blood, sampled at baseline. The rearrangement uses TRBV29-1 and TRBJ2-1; 10 bases agree with TRBD1. The CDR3 nucleotides are TGCAGCGTCTCCGGGACAGGGGTTTACAATGAGCAGTTCTTC. Protein: CSVSGTGVYNEQFF.